This entry concerns a single T cell receptor beta chain. It has no known antigen specificity. No base-level quality is on record; no much larger clone is a single base apart. Relative to germline, V is 3 bases shorter and J is 11 bases shorter, with 14 bases between their ends. CDR1 and CDR2 are drawn from the germline V gene: SGHTA, FQGTGA. There are 14 amino acids in the CDR3, from cysteine to phenylalanine inclusive. CDR3 DNA only is kept here, 42 bases in frame from base 1. The sample originates from a study of T cell changes during pregnancy in multiple sclerosis (dated by TCRdb to between 2018 and 2021). Background on the whole study: The study examined how the T cell repertoire changed over the course of pregnancy in women with multiple sclerosis.

Library generation was performed with the immunoSEQ multiplex PCR assay. The clones in this table, taken by TCRdb from immuneACCESS, are in-frame only. Not every clone is retained; where verified, under half of the shortfall comes from an unresolved V gene, and the cause of the rest is unknown. The sample table holds some 70,000 clones, of which roughly nine tenths were seen once. Under 0.3% of the sample is held by the ten biggest clonotypes. Sequenced here: CD4+ T cells from peripheral blood mononuclear cells, sampled in the third trimester of pregnancy. The chain is assembled from TRBV7-3 and TRBJ2-6, and TRBD1 may be the D gene, going by 5 matching bases. The source is a female donor in good health, enrolled as a control in a pregnancy study. The nucleotides are TGTGCCAGCAGCTTCCCGACAGTACCCCACGTCCTGACTTTC. Its protein reads: CASSFPTVPHVLTF.